What follows are 17 T cell receptor beta chains derived from one specimen sequenced in a study of CD8 T cells in Susac syndrome. Random hexamers served to reverse transcribe roughly 0.45 to 1 ug RNA. Using its own MiXCR run on the immunoSEQ multiplex PCR reads, TCRdb lists one record per CDR3 protein. The sample holds 210,000 or so distinct CDR3 sequences, about 94% seen once. Sequencing input: CD8+ T cells from PBMCs. Source of these receptors: a human donor with multiple sclerosis.

V is TRBV27 and J is TRBJ2-7; unclear D gene. Germline V gives CDR1 MNHEY, CDR2 SMNVEV (reference sequence). The CDR3 covers 13 residues. V lost 4 bases to trimming and J lost 0 bases, with 7 bases between them. In DNA, the CDR3 is TGTGCCAGCAGTTGGGCGGACTCCTACGAGCAGTACTTC. It is translated as CASSWADSYEQYF.

The chain combines TRBV27 with TRBJ1-5; 7 bases are a match to TRBD1. V gave up 8 bases and J gave up 3 bases; unmatched junction bases: 7. The CDR3 runs to 14 residues. Germline loops: CDR1 MNHEY, CDR2 SMNVEV (reference sequence). For the CDR3, the DNA is TGTGCCAGCTTGCTGGGACAGAACAATCAGCCCCAGCATTTT. It encodes CASLLGQNNQPQHF.

The chain links TRBV30 to TRBJ1-4; 7 bases fit TRBD1. With 0 bases clipped from V and 5 bases from J, the junction kept 12 bases outside the gene matches. Germline V gene lookup returns CDR1 GTSNPN and CDR2 SVGIG (reference sequence). The CDR3 consists of 17 residues. Here the CDR3 DNA reads TGTGCCTGGAGTGTATGGGAGGGGGCAAGTTTGAATGAAAAACTGTTTTTT. The encoded protein is CAWSVWEGASLNEKLFF.

This sequence joins TRBV19 and TRBJ2-1; D gene uncertain. The CDR3 contains 13 residues. Germline-derived CDR1 and CDR2 are LNHDA and SQIVND (reference sequence). Trimming pared 1 base from V and 7 bases from J, leaving 8 bases between. Here the CDR3 reads CASSIVTGNEQFF. The DNA for the CDR3 is TGTGCCAGTAGTATAGTAACGGGTAATGAGCAGTTCTTC.

This rearrangement joins TRBV7-9 to TRBJ1-2; 7 bases align to TRBD1. The CDR3 sequence is 16 residues long. The junction had 10 bases not matched to a gene; V was cut back by 2 bases and J by 4 bases. CDR1 and CDR2 from the germline V gene are SEHNR and FQNEAQ (reference sequence). CDR3 bases: TGTGCCAGCAGCTTAAGTCGACAGGGTCCCCTCTATGGCTACACCTTC. This gives the protein CASSLSRQGPLYGYTF.

This clonotype was detected only once. The chain employs TRBV27 and TRBJ1-4; unclear D gene. This CDR3 region has 13 residues. V lost 6 bases and J 0 bases, leaving 5 bases between the germline ends. Germline V gene sequence: CDR1 MNHEY, CDR2 SMNVEV (reference sequence). The CDR3 coding sequence is TGTGCCAGCAGCGTCACAACTAATGAAAAACTGTTTTTT. Translated, it gives CASSVTTNEKLFF.

The chain recombines TRBV5-8 with TRBJ2-3; D remains ambiguous. This CDR3 is 12 amino acids long. Germline CDR1 reads SGHTS; CDR2 reads YDEGEE. V was clipped by 1 base and J by 6 bases, with 6 bases between them. In DNA form, the CDR3 reads TGTGCCAGCAGCTTGACCAGGGATACGCAGTATTTT. It specifies CASSLTRDTQYF. The full variable domain, in which reference TRBV5-8 and TRBJ2-3 provide the parts outside the CDR3, is EAGVTQSPTHLIKTRGQQATLRCSPISGHTSVYWYQQALGLGLQFLLWYDEGEERNRGNFPPRFSGRQFPNYSSELNVNALELEDSALYLCASSLTRDTQYFGPGTRLTVL.

CDR3 region: CSVARGDTGELFF. The CDR3 nucleotides read TGCAGCGTGGCCCGGGGGGACACCGGGGAGCTGTTTTTT. The chain uses TRBV29-1 and TRBJ2-2; 7 nucleotides match TRBD2. The CDR3 consists of 13 residues. Germline assignment: CDR1 SQVTM and CDR2 ANQGSEA. The ends lost 6 bases at V and 3 bases at J; junction bases unmatched: 4.

This clonotype was observed once. CDR3 DNA sequence: TGCGCCAGCAGCCAAGGCCGGAGGGGGGGCGGGAGTAGAAGTGAGCAGTTCTTC. Protein sequence: CASSQGRRGGGSRSEQFF. The chain has TRBV4-1 and TRBJ2-1; D is perhaps TRBD2 (7 bases). There are 18 residues in the CDR3. The V end was cut by 1 base, the J end by 9 bases, with 25 bases between. Germline V gene data show CDR1 as MGHRA and CDR2 as YSYEKL.

The chain employs TRBV3-1 and TRBJ2-7; unclear D gene. Trimming shortened V by 3 bases and J by 2 bases, and 14 bases separated the two germline ends. CDR3 length equals 15 residues. Germline values: CDR1 LGHDT, CDR2 YNNKEL (reference sequence). The CDR3 region is CASSQGDRDPYEQYF. CDR3 coding DNA: TGTGCCAGCAGCCAGGGCGATCGCGACCCCTACGAGCAGTACTTC.

V usage is TRBV19 and J usage is TRBJ1-5; D remains ambiguous. The germline V gene encodes CDR1 LNHDA and CDR2 SQIVND (reference sequence). V was cut by 3 bases and J by 1 base, with 13 bases left in between. This CDR3 spans 16 amino acids. The CDR3 DNA follows: TGTGCCAGTAGTATTTCAGCGGGATTCAGCAATCAGCCCCAGCATTTT. It encodes CASSISAGFSNQPQHF.

The rearrangement links TRBV7-3 to TRBJ1-1, with no clear D. CDR1 and CDR2 from the germline V gene are SGHTA and FQGTGA. The CDR3 sequence is 13 residues long. The V end was cut by 6 bases, the J end by 2 bases, with 10 bases between. CDR3 residues: CASSAVLNTEAFF. The CDR3 DNA reads as TGTGCCAGCAGTGCCGTTTTAAACACTGAAGCTTTCTTT.

V is TRBV13 and J is TRBJ2-5; D is perhaps TRBD1 or TRBD2 (5 bases each). The V gene's germline CDR1 is PRHDT and CDR2 FYEKMQ (reference sequence). This CDR3 comprises 14 residues. Trimming took 2 bases from V and 3 from J, leaving 10 bases between them. CDR3 amino acids: CASSLIQEEETQYF. DNA of the CDR3: TGTGCCAGCAGCTTAATACAGGAGGAAGAGACCCAGTACTTC.

The chain uses TRBV7-9 and TRBJ2-1; TRBD2 agrees at 13 bases. CDR1 SEHNR and CDR2 FQNEAQ come from the germline V gene (reference sequence). The junction had 16 bases not matched to a gene; V was cut back by 5 bases and J by 9 bases. The CDR3 runs to 18 residues. The CDR3: CASSILAGGTRSLGEQFF. CDR3 DNA: TGTGCCAGCAGCATACTAGCGGGAGGGACCCGTAGTCTTGGTGAGCAGTTCTTC.

J is TRBJ2-1 and V is TRBV20-1; 9 positions agree with TRBD1. The V gene end was trimmed by 0 bases and the J gene end by 6 bases; junction bases not matched to a gene: 9. The CDR3 consists of 16 residues. Looked up from germline, CDR1 is DFQATT and CDR2 is SNEGSKA (reference sequence). The CDR3 protein is CSARDLGDRVTNEQFF. CDR3 coding DNA: TGCAGTGCTAGAGATTTGGGGGACAGGGTGACCAATGAGCAGTTCTTC.

J is TRBJ2-1 and V is TRBV18; possible D gene TRBD1, 6 bases. The CDR3 has 14 residues. V gave up 5 bases and J gave up 7 bases, with 15 bases separating them. CDR1 is KGHSH and CDR2 is LQKENI in the germline V gene. The CDR3 region has the DNA TGTGCCAGCTCAGGCCTTACAGGGCTGAATGAGCAGTTCTTC. As protein: CASSGLTGLNEQFF.

The genes are TRBV20-1 and TRBJ2-3, with 11 bases matching TRBD2. This CDR3 has 15 residues. The trim removed 5 bases at V and 2 bases at J, leaving 6 bases unmatched. Germline CDR1 is DFQATT and CDR2 is SNEGSKA (reference sequence). The chain's CDR3 is CSAHLAGGPTDTQYF. Here the CDR3 DNA reads TGCAGTGCTCATCTAGCGGGGGGACCCACAGATACGCAGTATTTT.